Shown below are 4 T cell receptor beta chains from a single sample sequenced in a study of beta chain features in type 1 diabetes. Study-wide points: Among all four CD4+ subsets, Type 1 diabetes patients had TCRB CDR3s that were moderately but significantly shorter.

Investigators reverse transcribed all isolated RNA, so they sequenced expressed TCRB transcripts. Sequencing used immunoSEQ multiplex PCR; TCRdb keeps in-frame clones, though not all of them. This table holds roughly 350,000 clones, over 8.5% found once. Antigens of these TCRs are unknown. The specimen sequenced was central memory CD4+ T cells from blood. These receptors were collected from a young man with type 1 diabetes.

At least ten counts were recorded for this clone. The gene calls are TRBV4-3 and TRBJ2-7; D remains unclear. V shed 0 bases and J shed 0 bases, with 15 bases lying between them. The CDR3 length is 17 residues. Looked up from germline, CDR1 is LGHNA and CDR2 is YSLEER. The CDR3 DNA reads TGCGCCAGCAGCCAAGATCACTCCAGACATCTCTCCTACGAGCAGTACTTC. Protein: CASSQDHSRHLSYEQYF.

This clone was observed a few times. The CDR3 DNA follows: TGTGCCAGCAGCCCGACAACAGGGAAAGAGACCCAGTACTTC. Its translation: CASSPTTGKETQYF. The chain joins TRBV11-1 to TRBJ2-5, with D maybe TRBD1 (6 bases). Per germline, CDR1 SGHAT and CDR2 FQDESV (reference sequence). Trimming removed 5 bases at V and 3 bases at J, with 13 bases between. This CDR3 region has 14 residues.

In its sample, this clone was seen a few times. The CDR3 region has the DNA TGTGCCTGCCCCCCGGGAGGACGGAGCTCCTACAATGAGCAGTTCTTC. Translation: CACPPGGRSSYNEQFF. The chain couples TRBV30 to TRBJ2-1; TRBD2 agrees at 7 bases. The J segment lost 0 bases and the V segment lost 6 bases, leaving 11 bases of the junction unmatched. Looked up from germline, CDR1 is GTSNPN and CDR2 is SVGIG (reference sequence). The CDR3 sequence is 16 residues long.

The chain combines TRBV5-4 with TRBJ1-4; D may be TRBD1 (5 bases). Germline CDR1 is SGHNT and CDR2 is YYREEE (reference sequence). Trimming removed 2 bases at V and 5 bases at J, with 10 bases between. The CDR3 is 14 residues long. This CDR3 is CASSFDSKNEKLFF. For the CDR3, the DNA is TGTGCCAGCAGCTTTGACAGCAAGAATGAAAAACTGTTTTTT.